A single sample is the source of the 16 T cell receptor beta chains below, sequenced in a study of blood T cell repertoires in COVID-19. Assay used: immunoSEQ multiplex PCR; TCRdb lists only in-frame clones, some missing. This table holds approximately 240,000 clones, 84% found once. Sequencing used peripheral blood. These receptors originate from a woman aged 55-75 years with acute or convalescent COVID-19.

This CDR3 reads CASSLDLLGGTTEAFF. CDR3 sequence (DNA): TGTGCCAGCAGTTTGGACCTCTTGGGGGGAACCACTGAAGCTTTCTTT. This chain joins TRBV28 and TRBJ1-1; perhaps TRBD1 as D (5 bases). This CDR3 comprises 16 residues. The V and J ends lost 3 bases and 4 bases respectively, with 18 bases between them. Germline CDR1 and CDR2: MDHEN and SYDVKM.

The chain carries TRBV27 and TRBJ2-1, with TRBD2 as a possible D gene (5 bases). CDR3 length equals 12 residues. CDR1 and CDR2 (germline): MNHEY, SMNVEV (reference sequence). Trimming cost V 6 bases and J 3 bases, with 6 bases left between them. The CDR3 sequence: CASSRGYNEQFF. The CDR3 DNA reads as TGTGCCAGCAGCCGGGGCTACAATGAGCAGTTCTTC.

This clone has only one observation. The V call is TRBV3-1 (or the pseudogene TRBV3-2), the J call TRBJ1-2, with D unclear. The CDR3 runs to 13 residues. Trimming removed 2 bases from V and 2 bases from J, with 6 bases in between. Germline CDR1 and CDR2: LGHDT and YNNKEL (reference sequence). The CDR3 nucleotides read TGTGCCAGCAGCCAAAGAGGGAACTATGGCTACACCTTC. This gives the protein CASSQRGNYGYTF.

This clone appeared a single time. The V gene is TRBV28, the J gene TRBJ1-2, with D possibly being TRBD1 (5 bases). This CDR3 has 15 residues. V was shortened by 7 bases and J by 2 bases, with 17 bases between the two germline ends. Looked up from germline, CDR1 is MDHEN and CDR2 is SYDVKM. CDR3 in DNA: TGTGCCAGCACCCCCTCCGGACACCCAAACTATGGCTACACCTTC. It encodes CASTPSGHPNYGYTF.

Only a few counts were recorded for this clone. This rearrangement joins TRBV2 to TRBJ1-1, with D hard to call. Germline V lookup: CDR1 SNHLY, CDR2 FYNNEI. The V and J ends lost 11 bases and 1 base respectively, with 11 bases between them. The CDR3 length is 12 residues. CDR3 residues: CAVLPQNTEAFF. The CDR3 DNA reads TGTGCCGTACTCCCCCAGAACACTGAAGCTTTCTTT.

The chain uses TRBV6-5 and TRBJ1-1; no reliable D call. The CDR3 length is 13 residues. Trimming took off 4 bases at V and 3 bases at J, with 9 bases between the two ends. Per germline, CDR1 MNHEY and CDR2 SVGAGI. This chain's CDR3 is CASSFVQDTEAFF. CDR3 sequence (DNA): TGTGCCAGCAGTTTTGTTCAGGACACTGAAGCTTTCTTT.

The genes are TRBV28 and TRBJ1-2; D remains ambiguous. V dropped 6 bases and J dropped 7 bases, with 9 bases sitting between them. The CDR3 totals 11 residues. CDR1 and CDR2 from the germline V gene are MDHEN and SYDVKM. The CDR3 nucleotides read TGTGCCAGCAGCTACAGAGTTGGCTACACCTTC. It yields the protein CASSYRVGYTF.

This chain joins TRBV4-1 and TRBJ2-7, with D possibly TRBD1 on 6 matching bases. The V gene lost 1 base and the J gene lost 5 bases, with 15 bases spanning the gap. CDR1 MGHRA and CDR2 YSYEKL come from the germline V gene. The CDR3 sequence is 15 residues long. For the CDR3, the DNA is TGCGCCAGCAGCCAAGCGGGCAGGGGTAGGGACGAGCAGTACTTC. Its translation: CASSQAGRGRDEQYF.

This clone was counted once. The V gene is TRBV6-6, the J gene TRBJ2-2, with 10 bases matching TRBD1. The germline CDR1 and CDR2 sequences are MNHNY and SVGAGI (reference sequence). With V trimmed by 8 bases and J by 1 base, 1 base remained unmatched. The CDR3 length is 14 residues. The CDR3 spells CASGDRGNTGELFF. Written as DNA, the CDR3 is TGTGCCAGCGGGGACAGGGGGAACACCGGGGAGCTGTTTTTT.

The V gene is TRBV5-1, the J gene TRBJ2-3, with D possibly being TRBD1 (6 bases). This CDR3 region has 16 residues. Trimming took off 3 bases at V and 1 base at J, with 15 bases between the two ends. The germline gives CDR1 SGHRS, CDR2 YFSETQ. CDR3 loop: CASSWTLGGGTDTQYF. The CDR3 DNA reads TGCGCCAGCAGCTGGACCCTAGGGGGAGGCACAGATACGCAGTATTTT.

V gene TRBV2 combines with J gene TRBJ2-2; 10 nucleotides line up with TRBD2. This CDR3 region has 15 residues. From germline, CDR1 is SNHLY and CDR2 FYNNEI. V trimming: 7 bases; J trimming: 3 bases; junction bases outside the gene matches: 5. The CDR3 DNA follows: TGTGCCAGCAAGAGAACTAGCGGGGACACCGGGGAGCTGTTTTTT. Its translation: CASKRTSGDTGELFF.

This clone was counted between two and nine times. This rearrangement joins TRBV6-5 to TRBJ1-1; 7 bases align to TRBD1. Trimming took 5 bases from V and 4 from J; bases not matched to a gene: 10. This CDR3 spans 15 amino acids. Germline CDR1 reads MNHEY; CDR2 reads SVGAGI. The CDR3 protein is CASSLRATGSTEAFF. The CDR3 nucleotides are TGTGCCAGCAGTCTAAGGGCGACAGGGTCCACTGAAGCTTTCTTT.

In DNA, the CDR3 is TGTGCCAGCAGCCGGGACAGAACTTATGGCTACACCTTC. Residues: CASSRDRTYGYTF. The gene calls are TRBV5-6 and TRBJ1-2; 7 bases match TRBD1. Germline CDR1 and CDR2: SGHDT and YYEEEE. The ends lost 4 bases at V and 5 bases at J; junction bases unmatched: 5. The CDR3 sequence is 13 residues long. The complete variable domain, with remaining parts taken from reference TRBV5-6 and TRBJ1-2, reads DAGVTQSPTHLIKTRGQQVTLRCSPKSGHDTVSWYQQALGQGPQFIFQYYEEEERQRGNFPDRFSGHQFPNYSSELNVNALLLGDSALYLCASSRDRTYGYTFGSGTRLTVV.

The chain links TRBV29-1 to TRBJ2-3; a weak D match, TRBD2 (5 bases). This CDR3 region has 14 residues. Germline loops: CDR1 SQVTM, CDR2 ANQGSEA. V was shortened by 6 bases and J by 1 base, with 14 bases between the two germline ends. DNA for the CDR3: TGCAGCGTCGAGACCCAGGAGGGCACAGATACGCAGTATTTT. This gives the protein CSVETQEGTDTQYF.

The chain employs TRBV5-1 and TRBJ1-2, with 9 bases identical to TRBD1. The CDR3 is 13 residues long. The germline CDR1 and CDR2 sequences are SGHRS and YFSETQ. V trimming: 4 bases; J trimming: 7 bases; junction bases outside the gene matches: 5. Here the CDR3 DNA reads TGCGCCAGCAGCCCGGCACAGGGGGCTGGCTACACCTTC. Translating it yields CASSPAQGAGYTF.

The chain combines TRBV7-9 with TRBJ1-2; 8 bases are shared with TRBD1. Germline loops: CDR1 SEHNR, CDR2 FQNEAQ (reference sequence). V was clipped by 5 bases and J by 7 bases; unmatched bases: 6. The CDR3 has 13 residues. CDR3 loop: CASSAGQGVGYTF. In nucleotides, the CDR3 is TGTGCCAGCAGCGCTGGACAGGGCGTTGGCTACACCTTC.